This entry concerns a single T cell receptor (beta chain). Its antigen is as yet unknown. Out of unsorted whole blood came the blood RNA, and germline DNA was extracted as well. Germline V gives CDR1 MGHRA, CDR2 YSYEKL. Trimming took 0 bases from V and 0 from J, leaving 12 bases between them. This CDR3 contains 16 residues. The data stem from a study of tumor-infiltrating lymphocytes in primary liver carcinoma. Study summary: The tumors, T1-T3 N0M0 lesions, were roughly 4 to 11 cm across.

Study-level points and caveats: It was tumor-adjacent and tumor-blood pairs that overlapped less than tumor region pairs did. Unsorted bulk processing meant the study did not compare CD4+ and CD8+ repertoires.

A primer matching the constant region was used to make TCR beta cDNA from 500 to 600 ng of total RNA. Three-round nested multiplex PCR performed with slightly modified ARM-PCR produced the TCR beta libraries. Investigators reported that the first two PCR rounds, at around 10 cycles each, used TRBV1-TRBV30 forward primers with a C-beta reverse primer. TCRdb recomputed calls from the multiplex PCR reads with MiXCR, one row per CDR3 protein. The top ten clones hold about 72% of a sample with 180,000 or so distinct CDR3 sequences, roughly 60% of them seen once. The specimen was peripheral blood. This chain uses TRBV4-1 with TRBJ2-7; D might be TRBD1 or TRBD2, each matching 5 bases. The receptor was isolated from a man in his forties or fifties with primary liver carcinoma and hepatitis B virus infection. CDR3 in DNA: TGCGCCAGCAGCCAAGACGTGGGGGTCACCTCCTACGAGCAGTACTTC. Amino acids: CASSQDVGVTSYEQYF.